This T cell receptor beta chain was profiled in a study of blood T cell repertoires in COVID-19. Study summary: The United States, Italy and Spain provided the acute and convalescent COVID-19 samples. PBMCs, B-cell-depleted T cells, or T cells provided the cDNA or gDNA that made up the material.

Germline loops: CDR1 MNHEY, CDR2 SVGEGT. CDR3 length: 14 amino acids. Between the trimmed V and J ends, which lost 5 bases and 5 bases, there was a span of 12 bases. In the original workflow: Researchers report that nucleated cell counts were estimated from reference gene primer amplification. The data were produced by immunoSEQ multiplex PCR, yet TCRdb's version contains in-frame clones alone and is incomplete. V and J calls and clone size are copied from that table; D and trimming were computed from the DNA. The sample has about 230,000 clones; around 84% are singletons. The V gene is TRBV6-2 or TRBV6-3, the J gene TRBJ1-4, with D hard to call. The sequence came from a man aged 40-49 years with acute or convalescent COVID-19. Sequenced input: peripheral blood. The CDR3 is CASSNLLVNEKLFF. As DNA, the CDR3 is TGTGCCAGCAGTAACTTACTTGTGAATGAAAAACTGTTTTTT.